A selection of T cell receptor beta chains follows, all from one sample in a study of blood T cell repertoires in COVID-19. Method: immunoSEQ multiplex PCR; TCRdb's copy keeps in-frame clones and lacks some. The sample consists of about 110,000 clones, over 80% of them appearing once. The sample taken for sequencing was peripheral blood. These receptors originate from a woman in her 70s with acute or convalescent COVID-19. The CDR3 runs from the conserved cysteine through the conserved F or W. D genes are given only for firm matches. The size entry is marked missing in some rows and otherwise reads once, few, many or a size class.

CATSRDLVRTGNNYGYTF | TGTGCCACCAGCAGAGATCTCGTCAGGACAGGGAATAACTATGGCTACACCTTC | TRBJ1-2 | TRBD1 | . | TRBV15
CASSFGGGNYGYTF | TGTGCCAGCAGCTTCGGGGGAGGGAACTATGGCTACACCTTC | TRBJ1-2 | . | . | TRBV7-9
CASTRDLNSYNEQFF | TGTGCCAGTACTAGGGACTTGAACTCCTACAATGAGCAGTTCTTC | TRBJ2-1 | . | . | TRBV2
CASSSVGERGYTF | TGTGCCAGCAGCTCGGTTGGGGAGAGAGGCTACACCTTC | TRBJ1-2 | . | . | TRBV7-3
CASRLAQGNTEAFF | TGTGCCAGCAGGCTGGCGCAGGGAAACACTGAAGCTTTCTTT | TRBJ1-1 | . | . | TRBV2
CASSLVLAGGEETQYF | TGTGCCAGCAGCTTAGTACTAGCGGGGGGTGAGGAGACCCAGTACTTC | TRBJ2-5 | TRBD2 | . | TRBV11-2
CASSTAQGWGEQFF | TGTGCCAGCAGCACAGCCCAGGGATGGGGTGAGCAGTTCTTC | TRBJ2-1 | . | . | TRBV7-2
CASSVAGRESIYEQYF | TGTGCCAGCAGCGTAGCTGGAAGGGAGTCAATCTACGAGCAGTACTTC | TRBJ2-7 | . | . | TRBV9
CASSALAGTGNEQFF | TGTGCCAGTAGTGCCCTTGCGGGAACAGGTAATGAGCAGTTCTTC | TRBJ2-1 | . | . | TRBV19
CAISADRVGTGELFF | TGTGCCATCAGCGCGGACAGGGTTGGCACCGGGGAGCTGTTTTTT | TRBJ2-2 | TRBD1 | once | TRBV10-3
CASSQALAGGTDTQYF | TGTGCCAGCAGCCAAGCACTAGCGGGGGGCACAGATACGCAGTATTTT | TRBJ2-3 | TRBD2 | few | TRBV3-1/TRBV3-2
CASSGDTNYGYTF | TGTGCCAGTTCCGGGGACACCAACTATGGCTACACCTTC | TRBJ1-2 | . | once | TRBV19
CASSLGGLGSYEKLFF | TGCGCCAGCAGCTTGGGCGGGTTGGGATCCTACGAAAAACTGTTTTTT | TRBJ1-4 | . | once | TRBV5-1
CAWSDPTARGYTF | TGTGCCTGGAGTGATCCGACCGCGCGGGGCTACACCTTC | TRBJ1-2 | . | . | TRBV30
CAISDLLTNYGYTF | TGTGCCATCAGTGACCTACTCACTAACTATGGCTACACCTTC | TRBJ1-2 | . | . | TRBV10-3
CASSLGRGEKLFF | TGTGCCAGCAGTTTGGGCCGGGGGGAAAAACTGTTTTTT | TRBJ1-4 | . | . | TRBV12-3/TRBV12-4
CASSPPRGVYNEQFF | TGTGCCAGCTCACCACCCCGGGGGGTGTACAATGAGCAGTTCTTC | TRBJ2-1 | TRBD2 | . | TRBV18
CASSATGGGNTIYF | TGTGCCAGCAGCGCTACAGGGGGTGGAAACACCATATATTTT | TRBJ1-3 | TRBD1 | . | TRBV28
CATRQGAGNTEAFF | TGTGCCACCAGACAGGGGGCTGGTAACACTGAAGCTTTCTTT | TRBJ1-1 | TRBD1 | . | TRBV24-1
CASSQDPGPRSSGNTIYF | TGTGCCAGCAGCCAAGACCCCGGCCCCAGGTCCTCTGGAAACACCATATATTTT | TRBJ1-3 | . | . | TRBV3-1/TRBV3-2
CASSPDYYSSYNEQFF | TGTGCCAGCAGCCCCGACTACTACAGCTCCTACAATGAGCAGTTCTTC | TRBJ2-1 | . | . | TRBV7-9
CATSRDPSGELFF | TGTGCCACCAGCAGAGACCCCTCCGGGGAGCTGTTTTTT | TRBJ2-2 | . | once | TRBV15
CASSDTGYPDTIYF | TGTGCCAGCAGTGATACAGGTTACCCGGACACCATATATTTT | TRBJ1-3 | . | . | TRBV6-1
CASSSPGETQYF | TGTGCCAGCAGCTCCCCAGGCGAGACCCAGTACTTC | TRBJ2-5 | . | . | TRBV11-3
CASSLEASGGANEQFF | TGCGCCAGCAGCTTGGAGGCTAGCGGGGGGGCCAATGAGCAGTTCTTC | TRBJ2-1 | TRBD2 | . | TRBV5-1
CASSRRQGEQFF | TGTGCCAGTAGTAGAAGACAGGGTGAGCAGTTCTTC | TRBJ2-1 | TRBD1 | . | TRBV19
CASSRPEQTTEAFF | TGTGCCAGCAGCCGCCCCGAACAGACAACTGAAGCTTTCTTT | TRBJ1-1 | . | . | TRBV7-9
CASSITGTSTDTQYF | TGTGCCAGCAGTATCACAGGTACTAGCACAGATACGCAGTATTTT | TRBJ2-3 | . | few | TRBV6-5
CASSLEQGASRSYNEQFF | TGTGCCAGCAGCTTGGAACAGGGGGCGTCTCGATCCTACAATGAGCAGTTCTTC | TRBJ2-1 | TRBD1 | . | TRBV5-8
CASSLRTDQPQHF | TGTGCCAGCAGCTTAAGAACGGATCAGCCCCAGCATTTT | TRBJ1-5 | . | . | TRBV7-8
CASRQGGQGATDTQYF | TGTGCCAGCAGACAAGGGGGACAGGGGGCAACAGATACGCAGTATTTT | TRBJ2-3 | TRBD1 | . | TRBV5-4
CSVEDRGDGYTF | TGCAGCGTCGAGGACAGGGGGGATGGCTACACCTTC | TRBJ1-2 | TRBD1 | . | TRBV29-1